This record looks at one T cell receptor (beta chain) sequence and its context. Antigen: not known. At one of its ends the junction is not consistent with the germline gene, which may arise from a read error. The CDR3 contains 20 residues. This sample stems from a study of tumor-infiltrating lymphocytes in primary liver carcinoma. Co-extraction yielded RNA and DNA from around 20-30 mg of unsorted bulk tissue. Those sampled were patients whose primary liver carcinoma was treated by surgical resection. General observations from the study: No more than about 8-24% of top clones could be seen in all five tumor regions.

The template, approximately 500 ng total RNA, yielded TCR beta cDNA made with a constant-region primer. Three nested multiplex PCR rounds of slightly modified ARM-PCR generated TCR beta libraries. TRBV1-TRBV30 forward primers paired with a C-beta reverse primer were used in the first two PCR rounds, which ran approximately 11 cycles each. TCRdb re-called the multiplex PCR reads with MiXCR, one entry per CDR3 protein. The profile shows 25,000 to 35,000 distinct CDR3 sequences, 76% of them singletons. The TCR comes from a man aged 35 to 55 with primary liver carcinoma and hepatitis B virus infection. What was sequenced was liver tumor tissue from sampling region 5. Subset indicated: tumor region T5, tumor centre. The V and J genes are TRBV12-3 or TRBV12-4 and TRBJ2-1, with 15 bases aligning to TRBD2. In DNA form, the CDR3 reads TGTACCAGCAGTTTTGCGCTTGGACTAGCGGGAGGGCCGGATGCAAATGAGCAGTTCTTC. Encoded protein: CTSSFALGLAGGPDANEQFF.